The clone carrying this T cell receptor (beta chain) was counted a single time. Germline-derived CDR1 and CDR2 are DFQATT and SNEGSKA (reference sequence). The length of the CDR3 is 11 residues. The V end was cut by 2 bases, the J end by 6 bases, with 8 bases between. Terminally differentiated effector memory CD45RA+ cells were excluded from the naive CD8 cells, which were CD45RO-negative and positively selected for CCR7. The donors, all of them Caucasian adults, lived in Nashville, Tennessee. The data belong to a study of shared clonotypes between healthy human individuals. On the study more broadly: Each donor's CD8 memory used one plate, CD8 naive two, each CD4 subset three.

Sorted-subset replicate PCR reactions contained 150 to 200 ng DNA, corresponding to tens of thousands of T cell genomes. The data were produced by immunoSEQ multiplex PCR, yet TCRdb's version contains in-frame clones alone and is incomplete. Among over 2,000,000 clones listed, over 85% were seen once. The TCR was taken from a man aged 18 to 30 in good health. Some clones in this sample may be carry-over from other donors' samples. Sequences were obtained from naive CD8+ T cells from PBMCs. The gene calls are TRBV20-1 and TRBJ2-7, with D perhaps TRBD1 (5 bases). The CDR3 DNA reads TGCAGTGCTAGATTGGGGCCCGAGCAGTACTTC. Translation: CSARLGPEQYF.